This T cell receptor beta chain is drawn from a study of CD8+CD57+ T cells in acquired aplastic anemia. For the study at large: Sorting CD4+ and CD8+ cells gave DNA averaging 3.2 ug. Study outcomes and limitations: Patients had twenty-nine CD8+ CDR3 sequences in common with controls (the shared set).

Profiling of TCR beta VDJ combinations and CDR3 sequences used genomic DNA as template. TCRdb re-called the reads with MiXCR, one entry per CDR3 protein. There are about 180,000 distinct CDR3 sequences in the sample; less than 65% occur only once, and roughly 46% lies in the top ten. As concerns this clonotype: Its antigen remains unidentified.

Between the trimmed V and J ends, which lost 1 base and 8 bases, there was a span of 18 bases. The length of the CDR3 is 15 residues. Germline lookup yields CDR1 SGHTA and CDR2 FQGNSA. All patients picked for sequencing had shown, by flow cytometry, an expansion of CD8+CD57+ cells. Every patient presented with severe acquired aplastic anemia. The study sampled blood from patients who had received no therapy. The clonotype comes from a human donor with aplastic anemia. This chain uses TRBV7-2 with TRBJ2-7; TRBD2 might be the D (7 bases). What was sequenced was sorted CD4+, CD8+, or CD8+CD57+ T cells (not recorded which) from PBMCs. CDR3 coding DNA: TGTGCCAGCAGCTTAGGGGTTGGCGGGGGCCCCCAGCAGTACTTC. It codes for CASSLGVGGGPQQYF.